The 25 T cell receptor beta chains given below trace back to one sample, sequenced in a study of blood T cell repertoires in COVID-19. Assay used: immunoSEQ multiplex PCR; TCRdb lists only in-frame clones, some missing. The table has under 150,000 clones, around 80% seen once. The sample was peripheral blood. These receptors were taken from a man at least 80 years old with acute or convalescent COVID-19.

Remarks on this clone: This same CDR3 is encoded by further DNA sequences in the sample. The CDR3 spells CASSLSGGSTDTQYF. CDR3 bases: TGTGCCAGCAGCCTGAGCGGGGGGTCCACAGATACGCAGTATTTT. The V gene is TRBV7-3, the J gene TRBJ2-3, with TRBD2 identical over 9 bases. Unmatched junction bases numbered 5, after V lost 5 bases and J lost 2 bases. CDR3 length equals 15 residues. CDR1 and CDR2 (germline): SGHTA, FQGTGA.

This clone has just one count. J is TRBJ2-3 and V is TRBV11-3, with 8 bases aligning to TRBD1. CDR3 length: 13 residues. Germline values: CDR1 SGHNT, CDR2 YENEEA. Losses at the gene ends were 6 bases for V and 3 bases for J; bases not matched to a gene: 2. CDR3: CASSHRGTDTQYF. CDR3 bases: TGTGCCAGCAGTCACAGGGGGACAGATACGCAGTATTTT.

This chain uses TRBV7-9 with TRBJ2-7, with 8 bases lining up with TRBD1. After removal of 4 bases from V and 7 bases from J, the junction contained 6 bases not matched to a gene. The CDR3 has 13 residues. In germline, CDR1 is SEHNR, CDR2 FQNEAQ (reference sequence). In DNA, the CDR3 is TGTGCCAGCAGCTCCGGACAGGGTGAGGAGCAGTACTTC. It specifies CASSSGQGEEQYF. Based on the CDR3 plus reference TRBV7-9 and TRBJ2-7, the full variable domain is DTGVSQNPRHKITKRGQNVTFRCDPISEHNRLYWYRQTLGQGPEFLTYFQNEAQLEKSRLLSDRFSAERPKGSFSTLEIQRTEQGDSAMYLCASSSGQGEEQYFGPGTRLTVT.

This clone was seen a handful of times. V is TRBV7-2 and J is TRBJ2-2; 8 bases align to TRBD1. This CDR3 contains 14 residues. V was pared by 6 bases and J by 1 base, with 1 base of the junction left unmatched. Per the germline V gene, CDR1 is SGHTA and CDR2 is FQGNSA. CDR3 in amino acids: CASRGQVNTGELFF. DNA of the CDR3: TGTGCCAGCAGGGGACAGGTGAACACCGGGGAGCTGTTTTTT.

CDR3 in DNA: TGCGCCAGCAGCCCCACGGGCGGGGGGGTGGATGAGCAGTTCTTC. It translates to CASSPTGGGVDEQFF. V usage is TRBV5-1 and J usage is TRBJ2-1; TRBD2 matches 9 bases. V lost 4 bases, J lost 8 bases, and 10 bases stayed unmatched. Germline assignment: CDR1 SGHRS and CDR2 YFSETQ. This CDR3 region has 15 residues. The full variable domain, its missing parts supplied by reference TRBV5-1 and TRBJ2-1, is KAGVTQTPRYLIKTRGQQVTLSCSPISGHRSVSWYQQTPGQGLQFLFEYFSETQRNKGNFPGRFSGRQFSNSRSEMNVSTLELGDSALYLCASSPTGGGVDEQFFGPGTRLTVL.

This rearrangement joins TRBV18 to TRBJ1-4; TRBD1 agrees at 9 bases. The CDR3 is made up of 15 amino acids. V trimming: 5 bases; J trimming: 5 bases; junction bases outside the gene matches: 6. CDR1 and CDR2 (germline): KGHSH, LQKENI. CDR3 amino acids: CASSSGQGRNEKLFF. CDR3 bases: TGTGCCAGCTCATCTGGACAGGGGAGAAATGAAAAACTGTTTTTT.

The chain joins TRBV6-6 to TRBJ1-6, with 7 bases fitting TRBD1. This CDR3 comprises 13 residues. J gave up 6 bases and V 10 bases, and 6 bases lay outside the gene matches. CDR1 MNHNY and CDR2 SVGAGI come from the germline V gene (reference sequence). The CDR3 spells CATEDRSNSPLHF. The CDR3, as DNA: TGTGCCACCGAGGACAGGTCTAATTCACCCCTCCACTTT.

The rearrangement uses TRBV18 and TRBJ1-1; 11 bases fit TRBD1. CDR3 length equals 14 residues. Losses at the gene ends were 5 bases for V and 5 bases for J; bases not matched to a gene: 4. Germline loops: CDR1 KGHSH, CDR2 LQKENI. The CDR3 coding sequence is TGTGCCAGCTCAAAGGGACAGGGGGAGACTGAAGCTTTCTTT. This encodes CASSKGQGETEAFF.

This clone was observed a single time. This chain links TRBV5-4 with TRBJ2-7, with TRBD1 matching 9 bases. The germline CDR1 and CDR2 sequences are SGHNT and YYREEE (reference sequence). V was clipped by 0 bases and J by 2 bases; unmatched bases: 3. The CDR3 loop spans 15 amino acids. This chain's CDR3 is CASSLGTGATYEQYF. The CDR3 DNA reads as TGTGCCAGCAGCTTGGGGACAGGGGCCACCTACGAGCAGTACTTC.

This chain joins TRBV5-1 and TRBJ2-2; TRBD2 agrees at 10 bases. CDR1 and CDR2 from the germline V gene are SGHRS and YFSETQ. V was pared by 0 bases and J by 2 bases, with 1 base of the junction left unmatched. The CDR3 is made up of 16 amino acids. The CDR3 DNA follows: TGCGCCAGCAGCTTGGGGACTAGCGGAAACACCGGGGAGCTGTTTTTT. The encoded protein is CASSLGTSGNTGELFF.

A note on this clone: A junction boundary mismatches the germline segment, possibly from a read error. The rearrangement links TRBV2 to TRBJ2-5; tentative D call: TRBD1 (8 bases). The length of the CDR3 is 16 residues. Germline CDR1 SNHLY, CDR2 FYNNEI. CDR3 DNA sequence: TGTGCAAGCACCGCAGGACAGGGAGGGTACCAAGAGACCCAGTACTTC. Amino acids: CASTAGQGGYQETQYF.

This rearrangement joins TRBV29-1 to TRBJ2-7; 8 nucleotides agree with TRBD1. The V and J ends lost 7 bases and 5 bases, in that order; junction bases with no gene match: 7. This CDR3 has 12 residues. The germline V gene has CDR1 SQVTM and CDR2 ANQGSEA. DNA of the CDR3: TGCAGCGCCGGGACAGGTATAGACGAGCAGTACTTC. Its translation: CSAGTGIDEQYF.

Details on this clone: Other DNA sequences of this sample code for an identical CDR3. This sequence joins TRBV2 and TRBJ1-4; D call uncertain. V lost 2 bases to trimming and J lost 4 bases, with 14 bases between them. In germline, CDR1 is SNHLY, CDR2 FYNNEI. The CDR3 runs to 16 residues. The CDR3 bases are TGTGCCAGCAGTGAACGGCCAGCGGGCTTTAATGAAAAACTGTTTTTT. Translated: CASSERPAGFNEKLFF.

This clone occurred a few times. The chain uses TRBV4-3 and TRBJ2-2; 7 nucleotides match TRBD1. Germline lookup yields CDR1 LGHNA and CDR2 YSLEER. V shed 3 bases and J 1 base; nucleotides not matched to a gene: 8. This CDR3 comprises 17 residues. The CDR3 is CASSQLRGRQNTGELFF. For the CDR3, the DNA is TGCGCCAGCAGCCAGCTAAGGGGGCGGCAGAACACCGGGGAGCTGTTTTTT.

The chain is built from TRBV7-2 and TRBJ1-2; D might be TRBD1 (5 bases). V lost 5 bases, J lost 4 bases, and 17 bases lay in between. The V gene's germline CDR1 is SGHTA and CDR2 FQGNSA. This CDR3 contains 15 residues. Here the CDR3 reads CASSQPDIYFYGYTF. The DNA for the CDR3 is TGTGCCAGCAGCCAACCGGACATTTACTTCTATGGCTACACCTTC.

The V gene is TRBV7-2, the J gene TRBJ1-6; no clear D. The V end was cut by 5 bases, the J end by 9 bases, with 8 bases between. The CDR3 spans 12 residues. Germline V lookup: CDR1 SGHTA, CDR2 FQGNSA. The CDR3: CASSGPLSPLHF. CDR3 nucleotide sequence: TGTGCCAGCAGCGGGCCTCTTTCACCCCTCCACTTT.

The J gene is TRBJ2-7, the V gene TRBV7-9; no clear D gene. Germline lookup yields CDR1 SEHNR and CDR2 FQNEAQ (reference sequence). The V gene lost 1 base and the J gene lost 1 base, with 5 bases spanning the gap. The CDR3 is 13 residues long. The chain's CDR3 is CASSLGLSYEQYF. The CDR3 DNA follows: TGTGCCAGCAGCTTAGGGCTTTCCTACGAGCAGTACTTC.

The CDR3 bases are TGTGCCAGCAGCTTATACCAGGGGTCTGGAAACACCATATATTTT. Residues: CASSLYQGSGNTIYF. The V and J genes are TRBV7-2 and TRBJ1-3, with a tentative D call TRBD1 (6 bases). CDR3 size: 15 residues. CDR1 and CDR2 (germline): SGHTA, FQGNSA. V was cut by 2 bases and J by 1 base, with 9 bases left in between.

This chain joins TRBV4-1 and TRBJ1-2; weak D call: TRBD1 (5 bases). Germline assignment: CDR1 MGHRA and CDR2 YSYEKL. CDR3 length equals 15 residues. V dropped 0 bases and J dropped 8 bases, with 16 bases sitting between them. The CDR3 spells CASSQDGARSRGYTF. The CDR3 DNA sequence: TGCGCCAGCAGCCAAGATGGGGCCAGGTCCCGAGGCTACACCTTC.

V gene TRBV10-3 combines with J gene TRBJ1-1; TRBD1 aligns across 9 bases. V trimming: 6 bases; J trimming: 1 base; junction bases outside the gene matches: 9. The CDR3 is made up of 16 amino acids. Germline loops: CDR1 ENHRY, CDR2 SYGVKD. This CDR3 reads CAISPDRGWWNTEAFF. The CDR3 DNA is TGTGCCATCAGCCCGGACAGGGGCTGGTGGAACACTGAAGCTTTCTTT.

The chain couples TRBV28 to TRBJ2-5; 7 positions match TRBD1. CDR1 is MDHEN and CDR2 is SYDVKM in the germline V gene. Losses at the gene ends were 6 bases for V and 5 bases for J; bases not matched to a gene: 18. The CDR3 spans 17 residues. Here the CDR3 DNA reads TGTGCCAGCAGGCCACCGGGACAGTACCCTTGGGCGGAGACCCAGTACTTC. Translating it yields CASRPPGQYPWAETQYF.

The chain has TRBV3-1 (or the pseudogene TRBV3-2) and TRBJ1-6; D remains unclear. The CDR3 spans 14 residues. The V gene lost 1 base and the J gene lost 10 bases, with 11 bases spanning the gap. From germline, CDR1 is LGHDT and CDR2 YNNKEL (reference sequence). The CDR3 reads CASSQAGGWSPLHF. For the CDR3, the DNA is TGTGCCAGCAGCCAAGCAGGTGGGTGGTCACCCCTCCACTTT.

The chain recombines TRBV5-1 with TRBJ1-2, with TRBD1 matching over 12 bases. Germline CDR1 is SGHRS and CDR2 is YFSETQ. The CDR3 runs 15 residues. The V gene end was trimmed by 4 bases and the J gene end by 8 bases; junction bases not matched to a gene: 9. The CDR3 region has the DNA TGCGCCAGCAGCCCGACCGGGACAGGGGGCAAAGGCTACACCTTC. This codes for CASSPTGTGGKGYTF.

The sample holds one count of this clone. The chain is built from TRBV5-1 and TRBJ2-7; D not resolved. There are 14 residues in the CDR3. V was pared by 0 bases and J by 3 bases, with 10 bases between. The germline CDR1 and CDR2 sequences are SGHRS and YFSETQ. CDR3 in DNA: TGCGCCAGCAGCTTGGTGGTTGTCGGCTACGAGCAGTACTTC. The encoded protein is CASSLVVVGYEQYF.

This chain connects TRBV25-1 to TRBJ2-3, with 9 bases fitting TRBD1. Germline V gene sequence: CDR1 MGHDK, CDR2 SYGVNS. Trimming removed 3 bases from V and 6 bases from J; junction bases left unmatched: 7. The CDR3 is made up of 15 amino acids. The CDR3 sequence is CASSDLGQGIDTQYF. As DNA, the CDR3 is TGTGCCAGCAGTGACCTGGGACAGGGCATCGATACGCAGTATTTT. Combining the CDR3 with reference TRBV25-1 and TRBJ2-3 gives the whole variable domain EADIYQTPRYLVIGTGKKITLECSQTMGHDKMYWYQQDPGMELHLIHYSYGVNSTEKGDLSSESTVSRIRTEHFPLTLESARPSHTSQYLCASSDLGQGIDTQYFGPGTRLTVL.